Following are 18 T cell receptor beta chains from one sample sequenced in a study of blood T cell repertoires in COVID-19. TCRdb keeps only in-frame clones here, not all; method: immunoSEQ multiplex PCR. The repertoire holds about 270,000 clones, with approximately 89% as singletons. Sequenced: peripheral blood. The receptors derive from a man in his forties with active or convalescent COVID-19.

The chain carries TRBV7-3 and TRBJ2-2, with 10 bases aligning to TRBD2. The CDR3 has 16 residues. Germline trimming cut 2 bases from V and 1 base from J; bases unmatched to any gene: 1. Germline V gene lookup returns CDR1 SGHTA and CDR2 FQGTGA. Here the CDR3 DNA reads TGTGCCAGCAGCTTATCTAGCGGGGGGAACACCGGGGAGCTGTTTTTT. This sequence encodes CASSLSSGGNTGELFF.

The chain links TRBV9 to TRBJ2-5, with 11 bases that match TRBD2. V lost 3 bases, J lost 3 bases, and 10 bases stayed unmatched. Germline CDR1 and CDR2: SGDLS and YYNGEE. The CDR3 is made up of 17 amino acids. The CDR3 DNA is TGTGCCAGCAGCGCGCCCGGGACTAGCGGCCCTAAAGAGACCCAGTACTTC. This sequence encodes CASSAPGTSGPKETQYF.

The CDR3 nucleotides read TGTGCCTGGAGTGGTCCCGACAGGCTTGGTGGCTACACCTTC. It yields the protein CAWSGPDRLGGYTF. The V and J genes are TRBV30 and TRBJ1-2; possible D gene TRBD1, 6 bases. This CDR3 is built from 14 residues. Between the trimmed V and J ends, which lost 1 base and 7 bases, there was a span of 16 bases. The germline gives CDR1 GTSNPN, CDR2 SVGIG (reference sequence).

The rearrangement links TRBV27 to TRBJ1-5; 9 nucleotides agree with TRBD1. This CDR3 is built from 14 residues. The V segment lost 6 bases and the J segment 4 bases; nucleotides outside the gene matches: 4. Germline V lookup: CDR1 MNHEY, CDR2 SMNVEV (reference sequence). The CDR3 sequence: CASSLQGANQPQHF. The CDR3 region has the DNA TGTGCCAGCAGCCTACAGGGGGCGAATCAGCCCCAGCATTTT.

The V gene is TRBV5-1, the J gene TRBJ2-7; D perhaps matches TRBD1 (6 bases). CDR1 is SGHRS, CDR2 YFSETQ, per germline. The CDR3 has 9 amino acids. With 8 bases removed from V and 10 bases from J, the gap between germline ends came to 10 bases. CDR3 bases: TGCGCCAGACAGGGCCCCCAGTACTTC. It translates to CARQGPQYF.

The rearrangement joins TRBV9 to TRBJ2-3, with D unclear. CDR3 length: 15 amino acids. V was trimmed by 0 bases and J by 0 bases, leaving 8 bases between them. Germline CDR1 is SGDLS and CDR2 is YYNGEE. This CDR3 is CASSVAAVSTDTQYF. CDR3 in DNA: TGTGCCAGCAGCGTAGCTGCGGTTAGCACAGATACGCAGTATTTT.

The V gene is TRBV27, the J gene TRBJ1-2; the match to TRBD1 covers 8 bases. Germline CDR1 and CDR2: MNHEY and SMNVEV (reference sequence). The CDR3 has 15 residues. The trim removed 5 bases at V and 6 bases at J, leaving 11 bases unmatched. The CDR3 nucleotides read TGTGCCAGCAGTCCATCCCCACAGGGGGACGATGGCTACACCTTC. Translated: CASSPSPQGDDGYTF.

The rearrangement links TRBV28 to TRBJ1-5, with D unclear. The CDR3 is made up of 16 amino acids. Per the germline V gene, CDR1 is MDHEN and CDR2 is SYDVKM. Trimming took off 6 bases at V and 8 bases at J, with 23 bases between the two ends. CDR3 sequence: CASSFGEVGSTEPQHF. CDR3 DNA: TGTGCCAGCAGCTTTGGGGAGGTGGGGAGCACGGAGCCCCAGCATTTT.

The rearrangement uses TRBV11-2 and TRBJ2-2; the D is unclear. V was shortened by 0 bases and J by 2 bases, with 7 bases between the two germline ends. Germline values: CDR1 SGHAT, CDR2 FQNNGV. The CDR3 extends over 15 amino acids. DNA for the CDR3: TGTGCCAGCAGCTTAGAGAGGCAAAACACCGGGGAGCTGTTTTTT. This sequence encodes CASSLERQNTGELFF. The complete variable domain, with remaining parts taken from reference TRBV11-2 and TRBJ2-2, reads EAGVAQSPRYKIIEKRQSVAFWCNPISGHATLYWYQQILGQGPKLLIQFQNNGVVDDSQLPKDRFSAERLKGVDSTLKIQPAKLEDSAVYLCASSLERQNTGELFFGEGSRLTVL.

Here the CDR3 DNA reads TGTGCCAGCAGTTACCCTGGAGAGAACACTGAAGCTTTCTTT. The encoded protein is CASSYPGENTEAFF. The V gene is TRBV6-5, the J gene TRBJ1-1, with D uncertain. The length of the CDR3 is 14 residues. Trimming took off 2 bases at V and 1 base at J, with 8 bases between the two ends. The germline gives CDR1 MNHEY, CDR2 SVGAGI.

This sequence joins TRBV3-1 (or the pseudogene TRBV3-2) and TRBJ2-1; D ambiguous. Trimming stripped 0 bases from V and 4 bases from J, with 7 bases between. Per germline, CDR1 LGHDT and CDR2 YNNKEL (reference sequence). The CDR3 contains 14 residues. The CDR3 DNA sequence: TGTGCCAGCAGCCAAGACTCCGGGTACAATGAGCAGTTCTTC. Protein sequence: CASSQDSGYNEQFF.

Here the CDR3 reads CASSSTRGRGDYEQYF. The CDR3, as DNA: TGTGCCAGCAGTTCAACCAGGGGGCGCGGGGACTACGAGCAGTACTTC. The rearrangement links TRBV2 to TRBJ2-7, with TRBD1 identical over 8 bases. The junction had 12 bases not matched to a gene; V was cut back by 5 bases and J by 3 bases. Germline V gene lookup returns CDR1 SNHLY and CDR2 FYNNEI. This CDR3 region has 16 residues.

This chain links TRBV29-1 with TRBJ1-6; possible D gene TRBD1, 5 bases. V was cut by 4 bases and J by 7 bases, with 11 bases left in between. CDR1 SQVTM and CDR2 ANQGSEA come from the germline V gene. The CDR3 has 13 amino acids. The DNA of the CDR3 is TGCAGCGTTGTGGGGGGTACGAATTCACCCCTCCACTTT. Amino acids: CSVVGGTNSPLHF.

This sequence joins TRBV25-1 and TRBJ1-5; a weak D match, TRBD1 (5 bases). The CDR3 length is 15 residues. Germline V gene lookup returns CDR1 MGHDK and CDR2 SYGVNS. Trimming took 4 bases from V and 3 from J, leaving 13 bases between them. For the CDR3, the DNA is TGTGCCAGCAGTGGGGGGGGGTTAAACAATCAGCCCCAGCATTTT. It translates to CASSGGGLNNQPQHF.

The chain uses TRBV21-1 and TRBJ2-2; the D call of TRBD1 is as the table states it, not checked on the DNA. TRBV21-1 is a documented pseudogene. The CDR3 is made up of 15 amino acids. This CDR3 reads CARGRRDRNTGELFF. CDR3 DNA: TGTGCCAGGGGCCGGCGGGACAGGAACACCGGGGAGCTGTTTTTT.

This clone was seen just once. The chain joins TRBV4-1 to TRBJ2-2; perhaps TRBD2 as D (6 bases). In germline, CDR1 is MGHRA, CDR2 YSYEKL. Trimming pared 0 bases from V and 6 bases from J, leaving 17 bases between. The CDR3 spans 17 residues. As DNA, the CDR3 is TGCGCCAGCAGCCAAGAGGGGGGAAGCTTTGTGGCCGGGGAGCTGTTTTTT. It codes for CASSQEGGSFVAGELFF.

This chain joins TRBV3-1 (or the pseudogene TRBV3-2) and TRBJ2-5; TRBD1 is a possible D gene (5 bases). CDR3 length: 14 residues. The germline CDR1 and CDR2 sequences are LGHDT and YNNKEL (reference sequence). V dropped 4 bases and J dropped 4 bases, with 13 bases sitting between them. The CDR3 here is CASSLGWQGETQYF. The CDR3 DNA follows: TGTGCCAGCAGCCTCGGGTGGCAGGGAGAGACCCAGTACTTC.

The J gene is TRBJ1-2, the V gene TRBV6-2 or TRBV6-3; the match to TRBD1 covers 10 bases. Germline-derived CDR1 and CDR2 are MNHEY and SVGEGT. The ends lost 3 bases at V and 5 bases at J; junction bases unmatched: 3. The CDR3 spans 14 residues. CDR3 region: CASSYWTGGYGYTF. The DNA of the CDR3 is TGTGCCAGCAGTTATTGGACAGGGGGGTATGGCTACACCTTC.